This TCR beta chain was obtained from a study of T cell responses to AZD1222 COVID-19 vaccine. Study-wide points: Among vaccine-associated CD4 TCRs, coverage spanned spike, with dominance at 160-218 and 743-854.

Repertoires were generated with immunoSEQ multiplex PCR, while TCRdb's copy carries only in-frame clones and drops some. Of about 150,000 clones in the sample, 84% are singletons; the top ten hold approximately 4%. Only a few counts were recorded for this clone. Its target is not known. The CDR3 runs to 14 residues. V lost 0 bases, J lost 7 bases, and 10 bases lay in between. Germline V gives CDR1 MGHRA, CDR2 YSYEKL. The receptor comes from an adult in good health. The chain couples TRBV4-1 to TRBJ1-5; tentatively, D is TRBD1 (5 bases). The starting material was peripheral blood, obtained on day 0 of AZD1222 vaccination. The chain's CDR3 is CASSQDEGWQPQHF. In nucleotides, the CDR3 is TGCGCCAGCAGCCAAGATGAGGGGTGGCAGCCCCAGCATTTT.